Included here is one T cell receptor (beta chain) sequence, with context. Its antigen is unidentified. The J segment lost 4 bases and the V segment lost 4 bases, leaving 9 bases of the junction unmatched. The CDR3 spans 16 residues. CDR1 is LNHNV and CDR2 is YYDKDF in the germline V gene (reference sequence). This sample was taken from a study of cytomegalovirus exposure and HLA in healthy donors. Study conclusions and caveats: An analysis was carried out later, and it reportedly showed fewer N-insertions in an Asian-associated ancestry cluster than the approximately 710-donor mean. Prior analysis indicated that the majority of TCR beta V segments exhibited productivity approximately 90% or approximately 30% of the time. An analysis that was carried out later associated 15,000 to 20,000 TCR beta sequences with HLA alleles at 0.05 false discovery rate.

With 60 Vbeta and 13 Jbeta primers, the PCR was carried out. Clones were read by immunoSEQ multiplex PCR, and TCRdb kept only the in-frame ones, dropping some. The table has 100,000 to 150,000 clones, roughly four fifths seen once. The chain joins TRBV15 to TRBJ2-2; 7 bases agree with TRBD1. The sample was PBMCs. The sequence was obtained from a woman aged 50 to 60 in good health and CMV-seronegative. The DNA of the CDR3 is TGTGCCACCAGCAAACCACAGACAGGGCCCACCGGGGAGCTGTTTTTT. It yields the protein CATSKPQTGPTGELFF. Full variable domain (remainder filled in from reference TRBV15 and TRBJ2-2): DAMVIQNPRYQVTQFGKPVTLSCSQTLNHNVMYWYQQKSSQAPKLLFHYYDKDFNNEADTPDNFQSRRPNTSFCFLDIRSPGLGDTAMYLCATSKPQTGPTGELFFGEGSRLTVL.